This entry features one T cell receptor beta chain sequence. The antigen is unknown. The record originates from a study of T cells in Graves' hyperthyroidism and ophthalmopathy. Background on the study: Pretreatment peripheral blood was obtained at initial diagnosis. Findings and limits, study-wide: Most clonotypes expanded in thyroid above 0.001 were likewise present in blood. Separating ophthalmopathy from stable hyperthyroidism was achieved by a 13 V-J model.

CDR1 and CDR2 from the germline V gene are SGDLS and YYNGEE. The CDR3 loop spans 15 amino acids. The V and J ends lost 3 bases and 4 bases respectively, with 16 bases between them. Using RNA transcripts as the source, TCR beta CDR3 regions were amplified. The primer set for the first-round RT-PCR of the TCR CDR3 was HTBI. Each CDR3 protein gets one entry after TCRdb re-called the multiplex PCR reads with MiXCR. The sample yields a few hundred thousand distinct CDR3 sequences, 22% seen once. Subjects with ophthalmopathy showed a Clinical Activity Score no lower than 3, a NOSPECS grade no lower than 4, and a duration shorter than 3 months.

The specimen was blood. The chain links TRBV9 to TRBJ1-1; weak D call: TRBD1 (5 bases). This receptor was obtained from a woman in her sixties or seventies with Graves' ophthalmopathy. The CDR3 coding sequence is TGTGCCAGCAGCGCATTCCAGGGCGGGACCACTGAAGCTTTCTTT. Protein: CASSAFQGGTTEAFF.